This TCR beta chain was recorded in a study of blood T cell repertoires in COVID-19. Per the authors' pipeline: Reference gene primer amplification in the assay estimated nucleated cell counts. Some clones are missing from TCRdb's copy, which holds only in-frame ones; the method was immunoSEQ multiplex PCR. That table is the source of V, J and clone size, and D and trimming were worked out from the DNA. The sample holds roughly 500,000 clones, roughly 90% seen once. Germline V gene lookup returns CDR1 MNHEY and CDR2 SVGAGI. This CDR3 spans 15 amino acids. V shed 0 bases and J shed 1 base, with 8 bases lying between them.

This rearrangement joins TRBV6-5 to TRBJ2-3; possibly TRBD2 for D (6 bases). The origin of this receptor is a woman in her thirties or forties who had recovered from COVID-19. Sequencing was done on a sample of PBMCs or T cells enriched from blood (not recorded which). CDR3 sequence: CASSYSLAGTDTQYF. DNA of the CDR3: TGTGCCAGCAGTTACTCGTTAGCGGGCACAGATACGCAGTATTTT.